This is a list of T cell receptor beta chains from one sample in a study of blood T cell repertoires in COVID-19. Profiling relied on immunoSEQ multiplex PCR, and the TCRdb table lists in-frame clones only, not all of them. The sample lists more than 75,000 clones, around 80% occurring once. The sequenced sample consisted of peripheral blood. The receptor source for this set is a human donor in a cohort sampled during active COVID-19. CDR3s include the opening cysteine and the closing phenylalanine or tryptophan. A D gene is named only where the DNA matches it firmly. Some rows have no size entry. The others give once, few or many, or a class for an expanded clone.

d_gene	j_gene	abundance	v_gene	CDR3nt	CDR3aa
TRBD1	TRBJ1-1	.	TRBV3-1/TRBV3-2	TGTGCCAGCAGCTTCCAGACAGGGATCGTGGACACTGAAGCTTTCTTT	CASSFQTGIVDTEAFF
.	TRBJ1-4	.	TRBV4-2	TGTGCCAGCAGCCAAGGGAGTCAGACTAATGAAAAACTGTTTTTT	CASSQGSQTNEKLFF
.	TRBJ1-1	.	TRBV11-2	TGTGCCAGCAGCTTAGATCCAGCGGGGGTGGCTTTCTTT	CASSLDPAGVAFF
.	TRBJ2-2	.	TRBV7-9	TGTGCCAGCAGCTTAGGGTTTTCGGGCACCGGGGAGCTGTTTTTT	CASSLGFSGTGELFF
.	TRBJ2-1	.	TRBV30	TGTGCCTGGAGTCCAGCGGTAGGTTTTGAGCAGTTCTTC	CAWSPAVGFEQFF
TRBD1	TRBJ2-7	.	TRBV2	TGTGCCAGCAGGCTAGGGGACAGCTCCTACGAGCAGTACTTC	CASRLGDSSYEQYF
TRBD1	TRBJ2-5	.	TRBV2	TGTGCCAGCAGTGGACGGACAGGGGGCACGGAGACCCAGTACTTC	CASSGRTGGTETQYF
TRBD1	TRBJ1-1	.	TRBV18	TGTGCCAGCTCACACCCCGGGACAGGGTCTTTGAGGGTTAACACTGAAGCTTTCTTT	CASSHPGTGSLRVNTEAFF
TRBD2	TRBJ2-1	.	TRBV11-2	TGTGCCAGCAGCTTAGGGTTAGCGGGGGGTTCAAACAATGAGCAGTTCTTC	CASSLGLAGGSNNEQFF
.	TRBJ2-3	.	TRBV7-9	TGTGCCAGCAGCTTAGCGGGAGAATCCACAGATACGCAGTATTTT	CASSLAGESTDTQYF
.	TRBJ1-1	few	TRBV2	TGTGCCAGCAGTGATTTGGGGGGGAACACTGAAGCTTTCTTT	CASSDLGGNTEAFF
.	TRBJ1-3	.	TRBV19	TGTGCCAGTATGTCAGGAAGGTCTGGAAACACCATATATTTT	CASMSGRSGNTIYF
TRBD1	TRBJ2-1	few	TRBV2	TGTGCCAGCAGTGGAAACAGGGGAAATGAGCAGTTCTTC	CASSGNRGNEQFF
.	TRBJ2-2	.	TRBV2	TGTGCCAGCAGTTTCAGGGGTGGGTCCACCGGGGAGCTGTTTTTT	CASSFRGGSTGELFF
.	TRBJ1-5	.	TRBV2	TGTGCCAGCCTCGACGAAGCGGGGAGGAATAGCAATCAGCCCCAGCATTTT	CASLDEAGRNSNQPQHF
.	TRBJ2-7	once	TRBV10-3	TGTGCCATCAGTGATGGGGCAGGAAGGTACGAGCAGTACTTC	CAISDGAGRYEQYF
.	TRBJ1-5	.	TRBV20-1	TGCAGTGCTAGTTCGGGGGTAAATCAGCCCCAGCATTTT	CSASSGVNQPQHF
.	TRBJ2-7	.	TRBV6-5	TGTGCCAGCAGGGGGCAGGTGAATTACGAGCAGTACTTC	CASRGQVNYEQYF
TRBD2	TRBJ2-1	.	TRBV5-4	TGTGCCAGCAGCTTTGGGACTAGCGGGGGTATTTACAATGAGCAGTTCTTC	CASSFGTSGGIYNEQFF
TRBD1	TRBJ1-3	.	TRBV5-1	TGCGCCAGCAGCATCACCGGGACAGAAATAGGAAACACCATATATTTT	CASSITGTEIGNTIYF
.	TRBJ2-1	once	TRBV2	.	CASSSSRLAGGPNEQFF